One sample yielded the 9 T cell receptor beta chains listed below, sequenced in a study of response to subunit inactivated influenza vaccine. From the RT-PCR reads, TCRdb called clonotypes with MiXCR, one entry per CDR3 protein. This sample has about 650,000 distinct CDR3 sequences, with roughly 15% found just once. The source was PBMCs from blood, collected roughly 2 weeks before vaccination. These receptors originate from a man aged 45-65 years who received an inactivated influenza vaccine.

This clonotype was found a few times. This sequence joins TRBV20-1 and TRBJ1-5, with 9 bases identical to TRBD1. Germline V gene sequence: CDR1 DFQATT, CDR2 SNEGSKA (reference sequence). This CDR3 has 15 amino acids. The J segment lost 4 bases and the V segment lost 1 base, leaving 5 bases of the junction unmatched. CDR3 in amino acids: CSARGGTGRNQPQHF. The CDR3 bases are TGCAGTGCTAGAGGGGGGACAGGGAGGAATCAGCCCCAGCATTTT.

The J gene is TRBJ2-7, the V gene TRBV29-1; 8 nucleotides agree with TRBD2. V shed 2 bases, J shed 5 bases, and the junction held 5 bases outside the gene matches. The CDR3 runs 13 residues. Per the germline V gene, CDR1 is SQVTM and CDR2 is ANQGSEA. The CDR3 here is CSVERAGANEQYF. CDR3 nucleotides: TGCAGCGTTGAAAGAGCGGGAGCAAACGAGCAGTACTTC.

The chain has TRBV3-1 and TRBJ2-1, with TRBD2 identical over 11 bases. Germline-derived CDR1 and CDR2 are LGHDT and YNNKEL (reference sequence). The CDR3 length is 16 residues. The ends lost 1 base at V and 5 bases at J; junction bases unmatched: 4. CDR3: CASSQGLAGGHNEQFF. The CDR3, as DNA: TGTGCCAGCAGCCAAGGCCTAGCGGGGGGACACAATGAGCAGTTCTTC.

This chain connects TRBV9 to TRBJ2-3; 8 bases align to TRBD2. CDR1 and CDR2 from the germline V gene are SGDLS and YYNGEE. The V segment lost 7 bases and the J segment 0 bases; nucleotides outside the gene matches: 7. The CDR3 is 15 amino acids. The CDR3 spells CASGGLAYSTDTQYF. The CDR3 coding sequence is TGTGCCAGCGGTGGACTAGCATATAGCACAGATACGCAGTATTTT.

This clonotype was seen only a few times. The chain joins TRBV20-1 to TRBJ1-5, with no clear D. CDR3 length equals 14 residues. V was shortened by 0 bases and J by 2 bases, with 8 bases between the two germline ends. Per the germline V gene, CDR1 is DFQATT and CDR2 is SNEGSKA (reference sequence). CDR3: CSARDPTGNQPQHF. The CDR3 DNA reads as TGCAGTGCTAGAGACCCCACGGGCAATCAGCCCCAGCATTTT.

This clonotype was seen more than once but under ten times. V gene TRBV2 combines with J gene TRBJ1-5; D unclear. Trimming pared 8 bases from V and 9 bases from J, leaving 14 bases between. This CDR3 contains 12 residues. Germline CDR1 and CDR2: SNHLY and FYNNEI. CDR3: CASAGPPWPQHF. The CDR3 DNA sequence: TGTGCCAGCGCCGGGCCCCCATGGCCCCAGCATTTT.

This clonotype came up a few times. The CDR3 loop is CASSLDRAAEQFF. In DNA, the CDR3 is TGTGCCAGCAGCTTAGACAGGGCGGCTGAGCAGTTCTTC. V is TRBV7-9 and J is TRBJ2-1; possibly TRBD1 for D (6 bases). Trimming pared 1 base from V and 9 bases from J, leaving 10 bases between. Per the germline V gene, CDR1 is SEHNR and CDR2 is FQNEAQ (reference sequence). The CDR3 has 13 residues. The full variable domain, completed using reference TRBV7-9 and TRBJ2-1, is DTGVSQNPRHKITKRGQNVTFRCDPISEHNRLYWYRQTLGQGPEFLTYFQNEAQLEKSRLLSDRFSAERPKGSFSTLEIQRTEQGDSAMYLCASSLDRAAEQFFGPGTRLTVL.

This rearrangement joins TRBV28 to TRBJ2-7; 7 nucleotides line up with TRBD1. This CDR3 is 15 amino acids long. V was pared by 4 bases and J by 2 bases, with 8 bases of the junction left unmatched. Germline lookup yields CDR1 MDHEN and CDR2 SYDVKM. CDR3 nucleotides: TGTGCCAGCAGTTATACCCGGGACAGAGCCTACGAGCAGTACTTC. Translated: CASSYTRDRAYEQYF.

In its sample, this clonotype was seen many times. The J gene is TRBJ1-1, the V gene TRBV6-5, with a possible D match to TRBD1 (5 bases). The CDR3 is made up of 17 amino acids. Germline CDR1 is MNHEY and CDR2 is SVGAGI. The V end was cut by 0 bases, the J end by 3 bases, with 17 bases between. The CDR3 sequence is CASSYSPLIGGYTEAFF. The CDR3 nucleotides are TGTGCCAGCAGTTACTCCCCCCTGATTGGGGGGTACACTGAAGCTTTCTTT.